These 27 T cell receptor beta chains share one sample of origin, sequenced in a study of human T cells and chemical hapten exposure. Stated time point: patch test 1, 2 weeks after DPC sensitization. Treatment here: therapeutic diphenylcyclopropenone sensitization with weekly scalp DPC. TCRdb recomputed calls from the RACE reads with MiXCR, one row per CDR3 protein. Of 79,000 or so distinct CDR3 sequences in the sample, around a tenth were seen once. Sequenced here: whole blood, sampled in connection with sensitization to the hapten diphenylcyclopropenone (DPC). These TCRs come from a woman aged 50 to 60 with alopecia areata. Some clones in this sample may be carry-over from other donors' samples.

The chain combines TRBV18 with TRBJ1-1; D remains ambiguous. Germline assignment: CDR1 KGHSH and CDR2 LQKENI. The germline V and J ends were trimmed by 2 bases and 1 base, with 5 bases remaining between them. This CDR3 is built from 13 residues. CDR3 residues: CASSPWTNTEAFF. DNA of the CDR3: TGTGCCAGCTCACCATGGACGAACACTGAAGCTTTCTTT.

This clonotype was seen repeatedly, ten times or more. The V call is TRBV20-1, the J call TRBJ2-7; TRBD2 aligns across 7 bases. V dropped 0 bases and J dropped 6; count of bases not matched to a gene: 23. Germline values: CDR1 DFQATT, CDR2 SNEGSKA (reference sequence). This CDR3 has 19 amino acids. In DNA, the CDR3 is TGCAGTGCTAGAGATGACGGCGGGAGTCCTCCAAGCCTCTTCCTCGAGCAGTACTTC. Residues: CSARDDGGSPPSLFLEQYF.

CDR3 loop: CASSPPGGGAYNEQFF. The CDR3 nucleotides are TGTGCCAGCTCACCACCGGGGGGGGGAGCCTACAATGAGCAGTTCTTC. V and J are TRBV18 and TRBJ2-1; 7 bases map to TRBD2. The CDR3 has 16 amino acids. The V gene end was trimmed by 0 bases and the J gene end by 2 bases; junction bases not matched to a gene: 4. Germline CDR1 reads KGHSH; CDR2 reads LQKENI. Together with reference TRBV18 and TRBJ2-1, the CDR3 gives the full variable domain: NAGVMQNPRHLVRRRGQEARLRCSPMKGHSHVYWYRQLPEEGLKFMVYLQKENIIDESGMPKERFSAEFPKEGPSILRIQQVVRGDSAAYFCASSPPGGGAYNEQFFGPGTRLTVL.

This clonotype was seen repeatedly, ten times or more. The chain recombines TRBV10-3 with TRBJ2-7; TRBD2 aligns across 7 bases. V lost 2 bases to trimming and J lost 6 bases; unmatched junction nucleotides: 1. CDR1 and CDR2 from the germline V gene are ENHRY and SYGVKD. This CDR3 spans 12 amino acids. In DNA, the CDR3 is TGTGCCATCAGTGAGACGGGGGGCGAGCAGTACTTC. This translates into CAISETGGEQYF.

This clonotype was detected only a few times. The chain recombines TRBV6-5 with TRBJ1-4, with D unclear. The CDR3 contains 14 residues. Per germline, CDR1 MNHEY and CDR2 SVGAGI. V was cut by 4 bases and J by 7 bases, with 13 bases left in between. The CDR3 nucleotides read TGTGCCAGCAGTTCAAGCCCGGGCCCTGAAAAACTGTTTTTT. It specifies CASSSSPGPEKLFF.

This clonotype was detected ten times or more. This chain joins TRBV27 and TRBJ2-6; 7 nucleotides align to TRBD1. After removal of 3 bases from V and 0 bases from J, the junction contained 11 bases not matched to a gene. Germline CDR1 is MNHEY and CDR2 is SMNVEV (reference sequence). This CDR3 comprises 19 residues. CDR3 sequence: CASSLKGAQYSSGANVLTF. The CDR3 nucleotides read TGTGCCAGCAGTTTGAAGGGGGCGCAGTATAGCTCTGGGGCCAACGTCCTGACTTTC. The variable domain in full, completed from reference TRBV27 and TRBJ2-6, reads EAQVTQNPRYLITVTGKKLTVTCSQNMNHEYMSWYRQDPGLGLRQIYYSMNVEVTDKGDVPEGYKVSRKEKRNFPLILESPSPNQTSLYFCASSLKGAQYSSGANVLTFGAGSRLTVL.

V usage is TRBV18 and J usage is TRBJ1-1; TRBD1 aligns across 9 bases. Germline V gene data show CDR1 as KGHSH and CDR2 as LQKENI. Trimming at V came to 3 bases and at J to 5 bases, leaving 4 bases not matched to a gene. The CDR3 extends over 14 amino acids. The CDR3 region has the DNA TGTGCCAGCTCACCCGACAGGGGGAGTACTGAAGCTTTCTTT. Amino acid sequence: CASSPDRGSTEAFF.

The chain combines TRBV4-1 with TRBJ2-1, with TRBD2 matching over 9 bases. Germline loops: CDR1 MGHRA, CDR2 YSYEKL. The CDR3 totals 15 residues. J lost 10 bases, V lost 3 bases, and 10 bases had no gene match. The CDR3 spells CASSQQGLAGSEQFF. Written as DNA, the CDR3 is TGCGCCAGCAGCCAGCAGGGGCTAGCGGGAAGCGAGCAGTTCTTC.

The CDR3 DNA reads TGTGCCACCAGAGAGGGGGACCAACTGTTTTTT. It specifies CATREGDQLFF. The J gene is TRBJ1-4, the V gene TRBV28, with a tentative D call TRBD1 (6 bases). Between the trimmed V and J ends, which lost 10 bases and 12 bases, there was a span of 15 bases. This CDR3 has 11 residues. Germline-derived CDR1 and CDR2 are MDHEN and SYDVKM.

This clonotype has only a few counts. The CDR3 DNA sequence: TGTGCCAGTCGAAGGACGGAACGCACAGATACGCAGTATTTT. Its translation is CASRRTERTDTQYF. The V call is TRBV5-4, the J call TRBJ2-3; no firm D call. The CDR3 runs to 14 residues. The germline gives CDR1 SGHNT, CDR2 YYREEE (reference sequence). Trimming pared 8 bases from V and 1 base from J, leaving 14 bases between.

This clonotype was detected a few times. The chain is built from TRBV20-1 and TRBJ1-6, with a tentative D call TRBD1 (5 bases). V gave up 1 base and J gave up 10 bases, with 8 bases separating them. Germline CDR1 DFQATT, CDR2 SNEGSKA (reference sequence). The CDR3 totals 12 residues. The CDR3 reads CSARAGTSPLHF. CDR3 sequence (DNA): TGCAGTGCTAGAGCTGGGACCTCACCCCTCCACTTT.

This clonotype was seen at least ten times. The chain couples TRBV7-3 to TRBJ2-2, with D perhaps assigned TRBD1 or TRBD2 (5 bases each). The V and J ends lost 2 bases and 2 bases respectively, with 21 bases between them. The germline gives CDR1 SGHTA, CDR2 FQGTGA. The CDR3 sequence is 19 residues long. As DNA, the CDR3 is TGTGCCAGCAGCTTATGGGGACCGACCAGGAGGCTCAACACCGGGGAGCTGTTTTTT. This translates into CASSLWGPTRRLNTGELFF.

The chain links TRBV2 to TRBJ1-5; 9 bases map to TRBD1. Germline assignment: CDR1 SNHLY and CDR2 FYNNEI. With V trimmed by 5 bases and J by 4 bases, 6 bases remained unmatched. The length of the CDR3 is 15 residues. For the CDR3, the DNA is TGTGCCAGCAGTAAGGACAGGGGACTTAATCAGCCCCAGCATTTT. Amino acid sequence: CASSKDRGLNQPQHF.

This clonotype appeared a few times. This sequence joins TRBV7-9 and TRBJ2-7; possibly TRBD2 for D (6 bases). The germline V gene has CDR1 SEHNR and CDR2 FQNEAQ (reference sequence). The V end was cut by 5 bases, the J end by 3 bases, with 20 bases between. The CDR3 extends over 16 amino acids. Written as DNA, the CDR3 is TGTGCCAGCAGCAGCCAAGCCGGGACTGACTTCTACGAGCAGTACTTC. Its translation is CASSSQAGTDFYEQYF.

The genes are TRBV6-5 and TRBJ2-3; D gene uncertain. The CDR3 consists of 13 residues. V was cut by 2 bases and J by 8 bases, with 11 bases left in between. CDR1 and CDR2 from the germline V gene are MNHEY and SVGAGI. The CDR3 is CASSYVAAGTQYF. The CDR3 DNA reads TGTGCCAGCAGTTACGTGGCAGCCGGTACGCAGTATTTT.

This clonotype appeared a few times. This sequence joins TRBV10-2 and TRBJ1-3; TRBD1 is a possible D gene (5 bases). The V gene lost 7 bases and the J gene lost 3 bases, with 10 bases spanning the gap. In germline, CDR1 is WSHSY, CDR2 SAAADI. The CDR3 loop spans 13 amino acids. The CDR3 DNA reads TGCGCCAGCAACGGGGACGTTGGAAACACCATATATTTT. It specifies CASNGDVGNTIYF.

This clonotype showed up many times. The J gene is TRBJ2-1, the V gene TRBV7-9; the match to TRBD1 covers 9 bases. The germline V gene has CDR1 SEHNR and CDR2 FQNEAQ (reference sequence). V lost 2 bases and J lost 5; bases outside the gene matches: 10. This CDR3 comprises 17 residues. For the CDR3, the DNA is TGTGCCAGCAGCTTAAGGGATCCGGGACAGGGTAACAATGAGCAGTTCTTC. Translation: CASSLRDPGQGNNEQFF.

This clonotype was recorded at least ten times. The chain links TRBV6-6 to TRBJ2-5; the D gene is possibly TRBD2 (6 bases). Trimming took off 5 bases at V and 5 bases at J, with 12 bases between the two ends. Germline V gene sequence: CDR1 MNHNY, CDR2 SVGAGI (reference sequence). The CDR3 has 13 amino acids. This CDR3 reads CASSPRGRETQYF. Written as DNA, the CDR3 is TGTGCCAGCAGTCCCCGGGGGAGGGAGACCCAGTACTTC.

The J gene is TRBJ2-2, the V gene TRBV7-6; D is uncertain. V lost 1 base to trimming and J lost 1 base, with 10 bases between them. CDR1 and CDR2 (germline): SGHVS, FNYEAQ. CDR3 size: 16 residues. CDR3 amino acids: CASSLGLTVNTGELFF. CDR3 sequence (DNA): TGTGCCAGCAGCTTAGGGCTAACGGTGAACACCGGGGAGCTGTTTTTT.

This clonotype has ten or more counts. The CDR3 sequence: CASIKYGANVLTF. As DNA, the CDR3 is TGTGCCAGCATCAAATACGGGGCCAACGTCCTGACTTTC. J is TRBJ2-6 and V is TRBV12-3 or TRBV12-4; D gene ambiguous. CDR3 size: 13 residues. Trimming took 7 bases from V and 4 from J, leaving 8 bases between them.

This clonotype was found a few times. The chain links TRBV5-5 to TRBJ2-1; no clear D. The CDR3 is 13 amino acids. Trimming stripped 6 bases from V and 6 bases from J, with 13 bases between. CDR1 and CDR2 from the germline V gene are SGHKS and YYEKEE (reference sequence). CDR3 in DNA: TGTGCCAGCACCCGCCCGGGTGCCAATGAGCAGTTCTTC. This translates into CASTRPGANEQFF.

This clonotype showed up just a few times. The CDR3 sequence is CASRRSASYEQYF. CDR3 sequence (DNA): TGTGCCAGCAGGCGCAGTGCTTCCTACGAGCAGTACTTC. V is TRBV6-2 or TRBV6-3 and J is TRBJ2-7, with D uncertain. V was trimmed by 6 bases and J by 1 base, leaving 10 bases between them. Germline-derived CDR1 and CDR2 are MNHEY and SVGEGT. This CDR3 comprises 13 residues.

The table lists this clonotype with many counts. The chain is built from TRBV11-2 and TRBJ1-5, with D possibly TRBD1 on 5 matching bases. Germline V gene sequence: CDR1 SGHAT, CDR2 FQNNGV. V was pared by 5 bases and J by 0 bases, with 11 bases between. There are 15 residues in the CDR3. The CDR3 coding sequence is TGTGCCAGCAGCCTCCAGGGCTTTAGCAATCAGCCCCAGCATTTT. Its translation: CASSLQGFSNQPQHF.

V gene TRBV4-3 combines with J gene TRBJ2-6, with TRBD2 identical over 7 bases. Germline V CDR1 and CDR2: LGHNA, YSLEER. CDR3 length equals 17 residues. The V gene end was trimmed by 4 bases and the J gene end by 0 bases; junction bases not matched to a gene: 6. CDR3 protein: CASSLIAGLSGANVLTF. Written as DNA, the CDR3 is TGCGCCAGCAGCCTTATAGCGGGTCTCTCTGGGGCCAACGTCCTGACTTTC.

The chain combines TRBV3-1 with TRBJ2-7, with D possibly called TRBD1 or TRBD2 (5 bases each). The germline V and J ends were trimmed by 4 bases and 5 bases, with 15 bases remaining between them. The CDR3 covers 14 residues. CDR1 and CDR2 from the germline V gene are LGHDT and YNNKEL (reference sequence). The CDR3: CASSPTQGVHEQYF. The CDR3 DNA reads TGTGCCAGCAGCCCCACCCAGGGAGTCCACGAGCAGTACTTC.

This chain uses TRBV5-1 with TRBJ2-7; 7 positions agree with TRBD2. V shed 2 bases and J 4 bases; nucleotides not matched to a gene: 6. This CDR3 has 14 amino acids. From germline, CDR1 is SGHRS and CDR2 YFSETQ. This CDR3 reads CASSFSSGGYEQYF. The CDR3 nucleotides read TGCGCCAGCAGCTTTTCTAGCGGTGGGTACGAGCAGTACTTC.

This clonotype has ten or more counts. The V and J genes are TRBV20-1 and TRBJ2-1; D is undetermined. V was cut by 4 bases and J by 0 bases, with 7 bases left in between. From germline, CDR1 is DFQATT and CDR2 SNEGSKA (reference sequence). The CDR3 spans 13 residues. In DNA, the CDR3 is TGCAGTGCTACAGTTCCCTCCTACAATGAGCAGTTCTTC. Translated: CSATVPSYNEQFF.